This T cell receptor beta chain emerged from a study of shared clonotypes between healthy human individuals. Study at large: Each donor contributed plates that comprised three CD4 naive, three CD4 memory, two CD8 naive and one CD8 memory.

Study observations and caveats: Generally, naive subsets (rather than memory subsets) showed larger estimated richness. Unshared clonotypes carried lower generation probabilities than those common to all four donors.

Sequencing used immunoSEQ multiplex PCR; TCRdb keeps in-frame clones, though not all of them. Among about 2 million clones, 85% to 95% were seen once, and the ten largest hold roughly 0.13%. Both subsets, CD45RA+ naive and CD45RA-negative memory, were split from the CD4+ cells. Per the germline V gene, CDR1 is MDHEN and CDR2 is SYDVKM. This CDR3 region has 15 residues. V lost 4 bases, J lost 6 bases, and 8 bases stayed unmatched. Worth noting for this clone: Antigen specificity is unknown.

The sequenced sample was naive CD4+ T cells sorted from blood. Subset in this sample: CD45RA+ positively selected. This TCR came from a man between 18 and 29 years old in good health. The J gene is TRBJ2-7, the V gene TRBV28, with 11 bases aligning to TRBD2. This CDR3 reads CASSSSGGNSLEQYF. The CDR3 DNA sequence: TGTGCCAGCAGTTCTAGCGGGGGGAACTCCCTCGAGCAGTACTTC.